This TCR beta chain was identified in a study of blood T cell repertoires in COVID-19. Measured with immunoSEQ multiplex PCR; TCRdb has only the in-frame clones, and not every one. The sample has roughly 150,000 clones, approximately 82% seen once. The CDR3 sequence is 16 residues long. Looked up from germline, CDR1 is MNHNS and CDR2 is SASEGT. J gave up 5 bases and V 3 bases, and 13 bases lay outside the gene matches. The source of this sequence is a woman aged 50 to 60 in a cohort sampled during active or convalescent COVID-19. The sample comprised peripheral blood. The gene calls are TRBV6-1 and TRBJ2-7; 7 nucleotides agree with TRBD1. The CDR3 is CASSDLESTGANEQYF. The CDR3 DNA reads TGTGCCAGCAGTGACCTAGAATCTACAGGGGCAAACGAGCAGTACTTC.